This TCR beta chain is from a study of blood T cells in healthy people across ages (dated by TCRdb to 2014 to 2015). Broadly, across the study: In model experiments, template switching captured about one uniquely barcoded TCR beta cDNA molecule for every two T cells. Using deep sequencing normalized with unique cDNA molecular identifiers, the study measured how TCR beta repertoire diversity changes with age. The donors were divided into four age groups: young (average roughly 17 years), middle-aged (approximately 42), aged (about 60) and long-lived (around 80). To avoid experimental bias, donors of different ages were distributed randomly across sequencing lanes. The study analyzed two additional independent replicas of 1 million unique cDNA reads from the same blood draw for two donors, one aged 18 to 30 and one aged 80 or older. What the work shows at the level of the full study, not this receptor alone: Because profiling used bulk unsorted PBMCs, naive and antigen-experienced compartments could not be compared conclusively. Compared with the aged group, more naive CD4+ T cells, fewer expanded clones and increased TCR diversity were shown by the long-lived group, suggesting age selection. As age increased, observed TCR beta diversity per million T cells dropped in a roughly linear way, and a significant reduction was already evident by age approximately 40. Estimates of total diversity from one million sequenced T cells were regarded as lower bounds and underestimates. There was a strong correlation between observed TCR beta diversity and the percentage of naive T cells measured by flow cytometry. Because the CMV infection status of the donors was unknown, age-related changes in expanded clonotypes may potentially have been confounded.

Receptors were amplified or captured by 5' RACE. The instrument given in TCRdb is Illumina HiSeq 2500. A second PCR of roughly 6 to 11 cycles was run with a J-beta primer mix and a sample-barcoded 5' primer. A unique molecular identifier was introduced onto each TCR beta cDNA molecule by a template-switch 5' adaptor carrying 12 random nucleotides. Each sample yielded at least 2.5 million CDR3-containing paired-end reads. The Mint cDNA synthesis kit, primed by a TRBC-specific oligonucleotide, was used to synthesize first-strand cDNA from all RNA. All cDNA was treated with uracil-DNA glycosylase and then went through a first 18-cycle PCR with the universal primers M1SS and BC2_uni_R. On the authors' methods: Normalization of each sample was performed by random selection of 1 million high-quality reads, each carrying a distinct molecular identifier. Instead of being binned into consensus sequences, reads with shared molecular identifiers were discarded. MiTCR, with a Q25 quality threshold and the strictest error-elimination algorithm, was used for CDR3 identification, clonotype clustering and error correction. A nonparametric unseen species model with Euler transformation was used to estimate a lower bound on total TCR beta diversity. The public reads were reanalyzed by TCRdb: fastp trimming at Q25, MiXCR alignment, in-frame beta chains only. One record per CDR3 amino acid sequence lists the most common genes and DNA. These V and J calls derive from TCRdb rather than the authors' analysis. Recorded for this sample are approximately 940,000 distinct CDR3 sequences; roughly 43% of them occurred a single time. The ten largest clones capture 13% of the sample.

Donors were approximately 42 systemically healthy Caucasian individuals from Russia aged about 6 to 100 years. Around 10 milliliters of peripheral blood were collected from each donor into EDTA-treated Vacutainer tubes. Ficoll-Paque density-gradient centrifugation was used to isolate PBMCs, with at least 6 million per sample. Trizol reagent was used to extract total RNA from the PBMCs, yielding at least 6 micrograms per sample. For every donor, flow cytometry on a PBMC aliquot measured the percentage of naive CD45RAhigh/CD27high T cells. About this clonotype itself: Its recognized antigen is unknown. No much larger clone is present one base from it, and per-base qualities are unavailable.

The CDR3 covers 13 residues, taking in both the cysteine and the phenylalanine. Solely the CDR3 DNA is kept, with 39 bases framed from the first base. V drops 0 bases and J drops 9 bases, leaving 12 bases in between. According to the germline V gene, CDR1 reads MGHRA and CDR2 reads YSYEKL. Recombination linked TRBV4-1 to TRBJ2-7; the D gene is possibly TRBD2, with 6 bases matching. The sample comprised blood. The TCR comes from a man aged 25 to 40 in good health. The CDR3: CASSQDITGVQYF. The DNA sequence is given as TGCGCCAGCAGCCAAGATATAACGGGAGTGCAGTACTTC.